This T cell receptor (beta chain) was identified during a study of T cells in Graves' hyperthyroidism and ophthalmopathy. This clonotype has more than one count but fewer than ten. One end of the junction fails to match germline, which may point to a read error. The CDR3 has 14 amino acids. CDR1 and CDR2 (germline): SSHAT, FNYEAQ (reference sequence). Using RNA transcripts as the source, TCR beta CDR3 regions were amplified. In the first-round RT-PCR of the TCR CDR3, the HTBI primer set was used. TCRdb ran MiXCR on the multiplex PCR reads and lists one entry per CDR3 protein. This repertoire shows approximately 870,000 distinct CDR3 sequences, roughly 40% found once; its top ten account for 7.5% to 9.5%.

The sequence was collected from a young man with Graves' hyperthyroidism. The chain joins TRBV7-7 to TRBJ2-7; a weak D match, TRBD1 (6 bases). Specimen: blood. CDR3 protein: CASSLGGSGHEQYF. In DNA, the CDR3 is TGTGCTAGCAGCTTAGGGGGTTCTGGCCACGAGCAGTACTTC. Full variable domain (remainder filled in from reference TRBV7-7 and TRBJ2-7): GAGVSQSPRYKVTKRGQDVTLRCDPISSHATLYWYQQALGQGPEFLTYFNYEAQPDKSGLPSDRFSAERPEGSISTLTIQRTEQRDSAMYRCASSLGGSGHEQYFGPGTRLTVT.